This record concerns one T cell receptor beta chain sequence. The antigen is unknown. Unique molecular identifiers tagged the TCR beta cDNA libraries. Some 500,000 cDNA molecules were obtained from approximately 1 to 10 million T cells. TCRdb reprocessed the PCR reads via MiXCR and lists one record per CDR3 protein. There are about 800,000 distinct CDR3 sequences in the sample; less than 35% occur only once, and under 0.7% lies in the top ten. This entry belongs to a study of post-analysis software for immune sequencing data. At the level of the study: Secondary progressive, relapsing-remitting and progressive-relapsing multiple sclerosis were among the included disease courses. General study points: Significantly lower normalized Chao1 diversity was found in patients with multiple sclerosis relative to controls. Samples prepared in the same batch strongly co-clustered by F measure. Roughly five TRBV segments occurring more often in patients than controls included TRBV5-6, TRBV5-1 and TRBV20-1.

This CDR3 is built from 15 residues. Trimming took off 4 bases at V and 3 bases at J, with 15 bases between the two ends. The germline V gene encodes CDR1 SGHTA and CDR2 FQGNSA. The sequence was obtained from a girl aged 10-17 years with multiple sclerosis. The sequenced sample consisted of blood. J is TRBJ1-2 and V is TRBV7-2, with D maybe TRBD1 (5 bases). The CDR3 region is CASSSQGLGDYGYTF. The CDR3 DNA is TGTGCCAGCAGCTCCCAGGGCCTAGGTGACTATGGCTACACCTTC.